This T cell receptor beta chain was identified in a study of T cells in Graves' hyperthyroidism and ophthalmopathy. Looking at the study overall: Peripheral blood draws took place at initial diagnosis, ahead of any treatment.

Many counts were recorded for this clonotype. Patients having uncontrolled infection, another autoimmune disease, pregnancy or lactation were not included. Diagnosis rested on symptoms, serum thyroxine and TRAb, thyroid ultrasound, and orbital computed tomography. What was amplified from RNA transcripts were TCR beta CDR3 regions. Researchers ran a first-round RT-PCR on the TCR CDR3 using the HTBI primer set. TCRdb processed the multiplex PCR reads anew with MiXCR; each CDR3 protein has one entry. Seen here are 650,000 to 850,000 distinct CDR3 sequences, roughly a sixth observed once, and the top ten hold 16%. The sequenced sample consisted of blood. The source is a woman aged 50 to 60 with Graves' hyperthyroidism that later progressed to Graves' ophthalmopathy.

The CDR3 reads CASSLPRTGGSGNTIYF. The DNA for the CDR3 is TGTGCCAGCAGTTTACCTCGGACAGGGGGCTCTGGAAACACCATATATTTT. V is TRBV12-3 or TRBV12-4 and J is TRBJ1-3; 10 bases are a match to TRBD1. J gave up 0 bases and V 2 bases, and 4 bases lay outside the gene matches. CDR3 length: 17 residues.